A single sample is the source of the 17 T cell receptor beta chains below, sequenced in a study of response to subunit inactivated influenza vaccine. TCRdb analysed the RT-PCR reads with MiXCR anew, one entry per CDR3 protein. This table has fewer than 700,000 distinct CDR3 sequences, 10% to 15% appearing once. This material consisted of PBMCs from blood, taken around seven weeks after vaccination. These receptors all stem from a man aged 50 to 59 who received an inactivated influenza vaccine.

This clonotype turned up a few times. The chain combines TRBV11-2 with TRBJ2-3, with 13 nucleotides matching TRBD2. Germline V lookup: CDR1 SGHAT, CDR2 FQNNGV. The V segment lost 5 bases and the J segment 4 bases; nucleotides outside the gene matches: 6. This CDR3 has 16 residues. In nucleotides, the CDR3 is TGTGCCAGCAGCACTAGCGGGGGGGCCTACGCAGATACGCAGTATTTT. Its protein product is CASSTSGGAYADTQYF.

The rearrangement uses TRBV28 and TRBJ2-6; D is uncertain. The germline V gene encodes CDR1 MDHEN and CDR2 SYDVKM. The germline V and J ends were trimmed by 2 bases and 2 bases, with 7 bases remaining between them. The CDR3 is made up of 15 amino acids. The CDR3 is CASSLLTTGANVLTF. The DNA of the CDR3 is TGTGCCAGCAGTTTACTGACAACTGGGGCCAACGTCCTGACTTTC.

In its sample, this clonotype was seen many times. V usage is TRBV7-6 and J usage is TRBJ2-7, with 7 bases lining up with TRBD2. The V gene end was trimmed by 1 base and the J gene end by 4 bases; junction bases not matched to a gene: 7. CDR1 SGHVS and CDR2 FNYEAQ come from the germline V gene. CDR3 length equals 15 residues. Written as DNA, the CDR3 is TGTGCCAGCAGCTTAGAGGGCAGGGAGGGGTACGAGCAGTACTTC. The encoded protein is CASSLEGREGYEQYF. Full variable domain (remainder filled in from reference TRBV7-6 and TRBJ2-7): GAGVSQSPRYKVTKRGQDVALRCDPISGHVSLYWYRQALGQGPEFLTYFNYEAQQDKSGLPNDRFSAERPEGSISTLTIQRTEQRDSAMYRCASSLEGREGYEQYFGPGTRLTVT.

The rearrangement joins TRBV28 to TRBJ2-1; TRBD2 matches 11 bases. CDR1 is MDHEN, CDR2 SYDVKM, per germline. This CDR3 has 16 amino acids. Trimming removed 7 bases from V and 7 bases from J; junction bases left unmatched: 12. The CDR3 spells CASMGVAGGPDNEQFF. The CDR3 DNA sequence: TGTGCCAGCATGGGAGTAGCGGGGGGGCCTGATAATGAGCAGTTCTTC.

The chain links TRBV7-2 to TRBJ2-7; TRBD1 or TRBD2 may be the D gene (6 bases each). This CDR3 comprises 15 residues. The V gene's germline CDR1 is SGHTA and CDR2 FQGNSA. V gave up 3 bases and J gave up 3 bases, with 15 bases separating them. CDR3 protein: CASSLRGAADYEQYF. CDR3 DNA sequence: TGTGCCAGCAGCTTGAGGGGGGCAGCAGACTACGAGCAGTACTTC.

The chain carries TRBV28 and TRBJ2-7, with D perhaps matching TRBD2 (6 bases). The CDR3 spans 14 residues. CDR1 and CDR2 from the germline V gene are MDHEN and SYDVKM. V was cut by 7 bases and J by 0 bases, with 13 bases left in between. CDR3 sequence: CASTSLGGSYEQYF. As DNA, the CDR3 is TGTGCCAGCACCTCTCTGGGGGGCTCCTACGAGCAGTACTTC.

This chain connects TRBV10-3 to TRBJ2-3; D is unresolved. The CDR3 extends over 14 amino acids. Germline loops: CDR1 ENHRY, CDR2 SYGVKD. Between the trimmed V and J ends, which lost 4 bases and 2 bases, there was a span of 10 bases. The CDR3 is CAISGSPDTDTQYF. The CDR3 nucleotides read TGTGCCATCAGTGGCAGTCCCGACACAGATACGCAGTATTTT.

This clonotype occurred a few times. The J gene is TRBJ1-2, the V gene TRBV7-9, with TRBD1 matching over 8 bases. The CDR3 contains 12 residues. Germline V gene data show CDR1 as SEHNR and CDR2 as FQNEAQ (reference sequence). The V and J ends lost 3 bases and 8 bases, in that order; junction bases with no gene match: 2. This CDR3 is CASSFGQGGYTF. The CDR3, as DNA: TGTGCCAGCAGCTTTGGACAGGGAGGCTACACCTTC.

This clonotype was counted only a few times. The chain uses TRBV6-5 and TRBJ2-7, with D tentatively TRBD2 (7 bases). The germline CDR1 and CDR2 sequences are MNHEY and SVGAGI. The CDR3 is made up of 16 amino acids. With 0 bases removed from V and 5 bases from J, the gap between germline ends came to 17 bases. The CDR3 sequence is CASSYSEGGALHEQYF. In DNA form, the CDR3 reads TGTGCCAGCAGTTACTCGGAAGGGGGGGCCCTTCACGAGCAGTACTTC.

This clonotype was observed a handful of times. The chain employs TRBV16 and TRBJ1-1; a weak D match, TRBD1 (6 bases). This CDR3 region has 14 residues. The ends were cut back, 3 bases at V and 2 bases at J, with 10 bases in the middle. The germline V gene has CDR1 KGHSY and CDR2 FQNENV. CDR3 in DNA: TGTGCCAGCAGCCAGGGGGCCTTCAACACTGAAGCTTTCTTT. This codes for CASSQGAFNTEAFF.

This clonotype was picked up many times. The rearrangement links TRBV10-3 to TRBJ1-5; possible D gene TRBD1, 5 bases. The ends were cut back, 10 bases at V and 5 bases at J, with 15 bases in the middle. The germline gives CDR1 ENHRY, CDR2 SYGVKD. The CDR3 extends over 13 amino acids. CDR3 nucleotide sequence: TGTGCCACCCGACCAGGGTCGGATCAGCCCCAGCATTTT. This codes for CATRPGSDQPQHF.

This clonotype has just a few counts. The genes are TRBV20-1 and TRBJ2-1; the match to TRBD2 covers 7 bases. This CDR3 has 15 residues. J lost 9 bases, V lost 3 bases, and 14 bases had no gene match. Germline loops: CDR1 DFQATT, CDR2 SNEGSKA (reference sequence). The CDR3 nucleotides read TGCAGTGCTAGGCGTGGCGTGGCGGGAGTGCTTGAGCAGTTCTTC. It specifies CSARRGVAGVLEQFF.

In this sample, this clonotype turned up a few times. J is TRBJ1-2 and V is TRBV27; D may be TRBD1 (5 bases). Germline V gives CDR1 MNHEY, CDR2 SMNVEV (reference sequence). The length of the CDR3 is 14 residues. Deletions cut 4 bases from V and 4 bases from J, with 13 bases between. The CDR3 here is CASSSKTEPYGYTF. In nucleotides, the CDR3 is TGTGCCAGCAGTTCTAAGACAGAACCCTATGGCTACACCTTC.

This clonotype was seen more than once but under ten times. The chain uses TRBV20-1 and TRBJ1-1, with a possible D match to TRBD1 (6 bases). The CDR3 spans 13 residues. The V end lost 5 bases, the J end lost 1 base, and 11 bases lay between the germline ends. CDR1 is DFQATT and CDR2 is SNEGSKA in the germline V gene (reference sequence). In nucleotides, the CDR3 is TGCAGTGCTGGGGACAATTCGAACACTGAAGCTTTCTTT. This translates into CSAGDNSNTEAFF.

This clonotype was seen repeatedly, ten times or more. This chain connects TRBV3-1 to TRBJ2-7; D uncertain. Looked up from germline, CDR1 is LGHDT and CDR2 is YNNKEL (reference sequence). V was trimmed by 4 bases and J by 4 bases, leaving 8 bases between them. This CDR3 spans 12 amino acids. The CDR3 loop is CASSRLNYEQYF. The DNA for the CDR3 is TGTGCCAGCAGCCGATTAAATTACGAGCAGTACTTC.

Only a few counts were recorded for this clonotype. The chain has TRBV7-9 and TRBJ2-1; 8 bases agree with TRBD1. V shed 5 bases, J shed 3 bases, and the junction held 6 bases outside the gene matches. The CDR3 spans 15 residues. Germline CDR1 reads SEHNR; CDR2 reads FQNEAQ (reference sequence). The CDR3 loop reads CASSNDRGYYNEQFF. As DNA, the CDR3 is TGTGCCAGCAGCAACGACAGGGGTTACTACAATGAGCAGTTCTTC. The entire variable domain, with the rest obtained from reference TRBV7-9 and TRBJ2-1, is as follows: DTGVSQNPRHKITKRGQNVTFRCDPISEHNRLYWYRQTLGQGPEFLTYFQNEAQLEKSRLLSDRFSAERPKGSFSTLEIQRTEQGDSAMYLCASSNDRGYYNEQFFGPGTRLTVL.

This clonotype was seen just once. J is TRBJ1-5 and V is TRBV3-1, with no clear D. With 0 bases removed from V and 6 bases from J, the gap between germline ends came to 6 bases. CDR3 length equals 13 residues. The germline gives CDR1 LGHDT, CDR2 YNNKEL (reference sequence). CDR3 coding DNA: TGTGCCAGCAGCCAAGATCGAATTCAGCCCCAGCATTTT. Translation: CASSQDRIQPQHF.